These 16 T cell receptor beta chains came from one sample sequenced in a study of blood T cell repertoires in COVID-19. Some clones are missing from TCRdb's copy, which holds only in-frame ones; the method was immunoSEQ multiplex PCR. The sample lists under 300,000 clones, roughly 84% occurring once. Sequencing was carried out using peripheral blood. The receptors were sampled from a woman aged 40-49 years who had recovered from COVID-19.

V usage is TRBV15 and J usage is TRBJ2-7; maybe TRBD2 (6 bases). This CDR3 spans 13 amino acids. In germline, CDR1 is LNHNV, CDR2 YYDKDF (reference sequence). The germline V and J ends were trimmed by 1 base and 4 bases, with 8 bases remaining between them. In nucleotides, the CDR3 is TGTGCCACCAGCAGAGCGGAGGGATACGAGCAGTACTTC. This codes for CATSRAEGYEQYF.

This sequence joins TRBV29-1 and TRBJ2-7, with 7 bases identical to TRBD1. Germline trimming cut 6 bases from V and 10 bases from J; bases unmatched to any gene: 15. Germline CDR1 reads SQVTM; CDR2 reads ANQGSEA. The CDR3 consists of 13 residues. In DNA, the CDR3 is TGCAGCGTCGACCAAACGGGACAGCAGACTCAGTACTTC. Protein sequence: CSVDQTGQQTQYF.

The J gene is TRBJ1-4, the V gene TRBV12-3 or TRBV12-4, with D unresolved. The CDR3 runs 13 residues. The V gene lost 3 bases and the J gene lost 7 bases, with 9 bases spanning the gap. The CDR3 sequence: CASSFSGFEKLFF. DNA for the CDR3: TGTGCCAGCAGTTTTTCGGGGTTTGAAAAACTGTTTTTT.

As DNA, the CDR3 is TGTGCCAGCAGCTCGACCCAGACGGACAGGGTCAGGATCGGGGAGCTGTTTTTT. The encoded protein is CASSSTQTDRVRIGELFF. The gene calls are TRBV7-9 and TRBJ2-2, with TRBD1 identical over 8 bases. V lost 4 bases, J lost 7 bases, and 17 bases stayed unmatched. Germline V lookup: CDR1 SEHNR, CDR2 FQNEAQ (reference sequence). The CDR3 length is 18 residues.

The genes are TRBV24-1 and TRBJ2-5; no clear D. The CDR3 has 13 amino acids. The V gene lost 6 bases and the J gene lost 2 bases, with 9 bases spanning the gap. Per germline, CDR1 KGHDR and CDR2 SFDVKD. CDR3 protein: CATSTNNQETQYF. The CDR3 coding sequence is TGTGCCACCAGTACAAATAATCAAGAGACCCAGTACTTC.

The chain combines TRBV15 with TRBJ2-1; TRBD2 aligns across 10 bases. Germline V CDR1 and CDR2: LNHNV, YYDKDF (reference sequence). J was trimmed by 8 bases and V by 3 bases; bases with no gene match: 10. The CDR3 spans 16 residues. The CDR3 DNA reads as TGTGCCACCAGCAGTAAGGCTAGCGGGGGAGGCGATGAGCAGTTCTTC. This encodes CATSSKASGGGDEQFF.

V is TRBV7-9 and J is TRBJ2-7, with TRBD2 matching over 8 bases. The V gene end was trimmed by 1 base and the J gene end by 2 bases; junction bases not matched to a gene: 7. The CDR3 covers 16 residues. Germline values: CDR1 SEHNR, CDR2 FQNEAQ (reference sequence). CDR3 nucleotides: TGTGCCAGCAGCTTAGGAATCCAGCGGGGGACCTACGAGCAGTACTTC. This translates into CASSLGIQRGTYEQYF.

This chain uses TRBV11-3 with TRBJ1-2; D unresolved. Germline CDR1 is SGHNT and CDR2 is YENEEA. CDR3 length equals 13 residues. V lost 6 bases and J 0 bases, leaving 8 bases between the germline ends. DNA for the CDR3: TGTGCCAGCAGTAGGACTGCTAACTATGGCTACACCTTC. Translation: CASSRTANYGYTF.

This clone was seen only a few times. This sequence joins TRBV28 and TRBJ2-7; 7 nucleotides line up with TRBD1. The CDR3 totals 17 residues. Unmatched junction bases numbered 12, after V lost 4 bases and J lost 0 bases. The germline gives CDR1 MDHEN, CDR2 SYDVKM. The CDR3 DNA reads TGTGCCAGCAGTTCCGCCTCAGGGACAGTATTCTCCTACGAGCAGTACTTC. Its protein product is CASSSASGTVFSYEQYF.

Only one count was recorded for this clone. This rearrangement joins TRBV9 to TRBJ1-2, with 9 nucleotides matching TRBD1. The CDR3 runs to 14 residues. Germline-derived CDR1 and CDR2 are SGDLS and YYNGEE. V trimming: 1 base; J trimming: 6 bases; junction bases outside the gene matches: 4. This CDR3 reads CASSVYGTGHGYTF. CDR3 bases: TGTGCCAGCAGCGTATACGGGACAGGGCATGGCTACACCTTC.

CDR3: CASSLGQLLSYEQYF. The CDR3 DNA sequence: TGTGCCAGCAGCTTGGGACAGCTACTCTCCTACGAGCAGTACTTC. This chain joins TRBV5-4 and TRBJ2-7; D is possibly TRBD1 (5 bases). Trimming pared 0 bases from V and 0 bases from J, leaving 10 bases between. The CDR3 runs 15 residues. Germline loops: CDR1 SGHNT, CDR2 YYREEE (reference sequence).

The CDR3 DNA reads TGTGCCAGCAGCCCCCGGACAAACAATGAGCAGTTCTTC. Translating gives CASSPRTNNEQFF. The rearrangement joins TRBV7-8 to TRBJ2-1; possible D gene TRBD1, 5 bases. The CDR3 spans 13 residues. V was shortened by 5 bases and J by 5 bases, with 10 bases between the two germline ends. Germline V gene sequence: CDR1 SGHVS, CDR2 FQNEAQ.

The chain links TRBV24-1 to TRBJ1-2; TRBD1 agrees at 7 bases. Unmatched junction bases numbered 1, after V lost 4 bases and J lost 0 bases. This CDR3 contains 14 residues. CDR1 is KGHDR, CDR2 SFDVKD, per germline. CDR3 amino acids: CATSDTGANYGYTF. CDR3 nucleotide sequence: TGTGCCACCAGTGACACAGGGGCTAACTATGGCTACACCTTC.

The J gene is TRBJ1-5, the V gene TRBV18, with D possibly matching TRBD1 (5 bases). V dropped 0 bases and J dropped 4 bases, with 13 bases sitting between them. CDR1 and CDR2 (germline): KGHSH, LQKENI. This CDR3 comprises 16 residues. CDR3 nucleotide sequence: TGTGCCAGCTCACCACCCAGCGGGGGTGGAAATCAGCCCCAGCATTTT. Translation gives CASSPPSGGGNQPQHF.

CDR3: CASSLGQGGSLPYGYTF. The CDR3 DNA sequence: TGTGCCAGCAGCCTGGGTCAGGGTGGTTCTCTTCCTTATGGCTACACCTTC. The V and J genes are TRBV28 and TRBJ1-2, with a possible D match to TRBD1 (5 bases). Germline-derived CDR1 and CDR2 are MDHEN and SYDVKM. This CDR3 is 17 amino acids long. V shed 6 bases and J shed 5 bases, with 25 bases lying between them.

The chain is built from TRBV10-3 and TRBJ1-5, with 7 positions matching TRBD1. CDR1 ENHRY and CDR2 SYGVKD come from the germline V gene. Trimming removed 5 bases from V and 9 bases from J; junction bases left unmatched: 7. There are 13 residues in the CDR3. CDR3: CAISSQGHGPQHF. DNA for the CDR3: TGTGCCATCAGTTCACAGGGGCATGGGCCCCAGCATTTT.